This TCR beta chain is drawn from a study of blood T cell repertoires in COVID-19 (dated by TCRdb to the early 2020s). Background for the entire study: Collaborator samples came from the United States, Italy and Spain and covered acute and convalescent phases of COVID-19. Where available, HLA class I and class II types were taken from metadata supplied by the sample provider and were not determined by assay-based typing. The material from the prospective study consisted of cDNA or gDNA derived from T cells, B-cell-depleted T cells, or PBMCs. Subjects who had been exposed to COVID-19, were actively infected with it, or had recovered from it provided the deeply sampled blood TCRbeta repertoires that made up the dataset. Samples were obtained from the ongoing ImmuneRACE study (first 160 participants) and from some 1,200 subjects provided by 6 global collaborators. The repertoires were released in a freely available public database intended as a resource for research on the immune response to SARS-CoV-2. A de-identified subject ID, COVID-19 status, age in years and sex were almost always included in the sample metadata.

This clone has just a few counts. Its specific antigen is unknown. No much larger clonotype is one base removed from it; base qualities were not supplied. Overall results and qualifications from the work: The amount of clinical and demographic metadata varied by source and participant and was provided uncurated.

TCRbeta CDR3 regions were amplified from genomic DNA by means of the immunoSEQ Assay, a bias-controlled multiplex PCR. Per the authors' processing: Nucleated cell counts per sample were estimated from amplification of reference gene primers within the assay. Sequence reads were collapsed and filtered to measure the absolute abundance of every unique TCRbeta CDR3 rearrangement. For each sample, productive Simpson clonality was calculated as the square root of Simpson's diversity index across productive rearrangements. TCRdb's version of the immuneACCESS table is confined to in-frame rearrangements and falls short of the full clone set. An unresolved V gene accounts for under half of the shortfall where checked; the remainder is of unknown origin. The V and J calls and clone size come from that table; D and trimming were worked out from the DNA. Across this sample there are fewer than 140,000 clones, with about three quarters seen only once. The top ten hold under 8% of the sample.

According to the germline V gene (reference sequence), CDR1 reads LGHDT and CDR2 reads YNNKEL. The V end gives up 6 bases and the J end 6 bases, leaving 7 bases in the junction not matched to a gene. The CDR3, cysteine through phenylalanine, is 15 amino acids long. Only the CDR3 portion is preserved as DNA: 45 bases, with reading frame beginning at the first base. At one collaborating source in Seattle, patients were enrolled during active infection and were followed longitudinally through the course of disease. Collaborating institutions collected whole blood in K2EDTA tubes following their own protocols. For TCRbeta analysis, collaborators shipped samples in one of three forms: frozen whole blood, isolated PBMCs, or DNA extracted from either of those sample types.

The chain joins TRBV3-1 (or the pseudogene TRBV3-2) to TRBJ2-2; a stretch of 10 junction bases matches TRBD1. The sample comprised peripheral blood. This TCR was recovered from a man at least 80 years old with COVID-19, enrolled during active disease. The DNA is as follows: TGTGCCAGCAGTGGCCGGGACAGGGGCGCCGGGGAGCTGTTTTTT. Its protein is CASSGRDRGAGELFF.